This is a list of T cell receptor beta chains from one sample in a study of blood T cell repertoires in COVID-19. Libraries were prepared by immunoSEQ multiplex PCR; TCRdb keeps only in-frame clonotypes and omits some of them. The sample holds around 94,000 clones, roughly nine tenths seen once. The sequenced material came from peripheral blood. The receptors stem from a man over 45 with active COVID-19. The CDR3 runs from the conserved cysteine through the conserved F or W. Each record gives: V gene, D gene, clone size, J gene, CDR3 protein, CDR3 DNA. D genes are given only for firm matches. Where a row states a size, it is once, few, many or the class of an expanded clone; other rows omit it.

TRBV5-4	TRBD1	NA	TRBJ2-7	CASSPEGGQRTYEQYF	TGTGCCAGCAGCCCCGAAGGGGGACAGAGAACCTACGAGCAGTACTTC
TRBV6-1	TRBD1	NA	TRBJ2-2	CASSERGQVPYTGELFF	TGTGCCAGCAGTGAAAGGGGGCAGGTTCCCTACACCGGGGAGCTGTTTTTT
TRBV6-5	TRBD1	NA	TRBJ1-6	CASRPDRGQGSPLHF	TGTGCCAGCAGACCGGACAGGGGGCAGGGTTCACCCCTCCACTTT
TRBV30	TRBD1	NA	TRBJ2-5	CAWMGRGPGTQYF	TGTGCCTGGATGGGAAGGGGGCCCGGGACCCAGTACTTC
TRBV19	NA	NA	TRBJ2-2	CASSIDRDTGELFF	TGTGCCAGTAGTATAGATCGAGACACCGGGGAGCTGTTTTTT
TRBV27	NA	NA	TRBJ2-1	CASRNIGPDTKSSYNEQFF	TGTGCCAGCAGGAACATTGGACCGGACACGAAAAGCTCCTACAATGAGCAGTTCTTC
TRBV5-4	NA	NA	TRBJ1-2	CASSLDRNYGYTF	TGTGCCAGCAGCTTGGACAGGAACTATGGCTACACCTTC
TRBV5-1	NA	NA	TRBJ1-5	CASSHGGEKGQPQHF	TGCGCCAGCAGCCACGGGGGGGAAAAGGGGCAGCCCCAGCATTTT
TRBV20-1	TRBD1	NA	TRBJ1-1	CSASPGTGKTEAFF	TGCAGTGCTAGTCCAGGGACAGGGAAGACTGAAGCTTTCTTT
TRBV2	NA	NA	TRBJ2-1	CASTRGSSYNEQFF	TGTGCCAGCACTCGGGGGTCCTCCTACAATGAGCAGTTCTTC
TRBV19	NA	NA	TRBJ1-2	CASSTTATGNYGYTF	TGTGCCAGTAGTACAACTGCTACAGGGAACTATGGCTACACCTTC
TRBV5-1	NA	NA	TRBJ2-3	CASSPLDSTGRTQYF	TGCGCCAGCAGCCCCCTAGATTCAACAGGGCGTACGCAGTATTTT
TRBV7-2	NA	NA	TRBJ2-5	CASSPSGETQYF	TGTGCCAGCAGCCCCAGCGGTGAGACCCAGTACTTC
TRBV7-9	NA	NA	TRBJ2-1	CASSPKTGGAEQFF	TGTGCCAGCAGCCCGAAGACGGGGGGCGCTGAGCAGTTCTTC
TRBV5-4	TRBD1	NA	TRBJ2-5	CASSFGGQGARETQYF	TGTGCCAGCAGCTTTGGGGGACAGGGGGCTAGAGAGACCCAGTACTTC
TRBV6-2/TRBV6-3	NA	NA	TRBJ2-7	CASSYSGRGTTEQYF	TGTGCCAGCAGTTACTCGGGCAGAGGGACAACCGAGCAGTACTTC
TRBV13	NA	NA	TRBJ2-3	CASSADAGLIDTQYF	TGTGCCAGCAGCGCCGACGCGGGGTTAATAGATACGCAGTATTTT
TRBV6-5	NA	NA	TRBJ1-5	CASKGGGENQPQHF	TGTGCCAGCAAGGGGGGGGGCGAGAATCAGCCCCAGCATTTT
TRBV12-5	NA	NA	TRBJ1-4	CASGQINEKLFF	TGTGCTAGTGGACAGATAAATGAAAAACTGTTTTTT
TRBV27	NA	NA	TRBJ2-1	CASRPSRQWGEQFF	TGTGCCAGCAGGCCTAGCCGGCAGTGGGGTGAGCAGTTCTTC
TRBV14	TRBD2	NA	TRBJ2-3	CASSLLGLAGTDTQYF	TGTGCCAGCAGCCTTCTCGGACTAGCGGGCACAGATACGCAGTATTTT
TRBV2	NA	NA	TRBJ2-5	CASSASAGRETQYF	TGTGCCAGCAGTGCGAGTGCGGGGAGGGAGACCCAGTACTTC
TRBV25-1	NA	NA	TRBJ1-2	CASSEGALMSYGYTF	TGTGCCAGCAGCGAAGGGGCGCTGATGAGCTATGGCTACACCTTC
TRBV7-9	TRBD2	NA	TRBJ2-1	CASRPGLAGARPYNEQFF	TGTGCCAGCAGACCGGGACTAGCGGGGGCCCGCCCCTACAATGAGCAGTTCTTC
TRBV7-9	NA	once	TRBJ2-7	CASSRFADRGSLEQYF	TGTGCCAGCAGCCGGTTCGCGGATCGTGGATCTCTCGAGCAGTACTTC
TRBV6-5	TRBD1	NA	TRBJ1-6	CASSYPGQLSPLHF	TGTGCCAGCAGTTACCCGGGACAGCTTTCACCCCTCCACTTT
TRBV7-8	NA	NA	TRBJ2-6	CASSPPRRSSGANVLTF	TGTGCCAGCAGCCCCCCACGTAGGAGCTCTGGGGCCAACGTCCTGACTTTC
TRBV6-1	NA	once	TRBJ1-6	CASSELGRRDDSPLHF	TGTGCCAGCAGTGAACTCGGCCGCAGGGATGATTCACCCCTCCACTTT
TRBV30	NA	NA	TRBJ1-1	CAWRKGARTTEAFF	TGTGCCTGGAGGAAAGGGGCGAGGACCACTGAAGCTTTCTTT
TRBV30	TRBD1	NA	TRBJ2-1	CAWSPKTGIYEQFF	TGTGCCTGGAGCCCAAAGACAGGGATTTATGAGCAGTTCTTC
TRBV5-1	TRBD1	once	TRBJ1-4	CASSPTPTGGREKLFF	TGCGCCAGCAGCCCCACACCAACAGGGGGAAGAGAAAAACTGTTTTTT
TRBV5-4	NA	NA	TRBJ1-2	CASSPPGIDGYTF	TGTGCCAGCAGCCCGCCAGGGATTGATGGCTACACCTTC
TRBV6-2/TRBV6-3	TRBD1	NA	TRBJ1-5	CASSYTGGNQPQHF	TGTGCCAGCAGTTATACAGGGGGCAATCAGCCCCAGCATTTT
TRBV7-8	NA	NA	TRBJ1-1	CASSYDSLNTEAFF	TGTGCCAGCAGTTACGACAGCCTGAACACTGAAGCTTTCTTT
TRBV6-5	NA	NA	TRBJ1-6	CASRADYNSPLHF	TGTGCCAGCAGGGCAGACTATAATTCACCCCTCCACTTT
TRBV12-3/TRBV12-4	NA	NA	TRBJ1-1	CASSQNTEAFF	TGTGCCAGCAGCCAAAACACTGAAGCTTTCTTT
TRBV6-5	NA	NA	TRBJ1-2	CASTGGNGYTF	TGTGCCAGCACCGGAGGAAATGGCTACACCTTC
TRBV19	NA	NA	TRBJ2-7	CASSGGQPYEQYF	TGTGCCAGTAGTGGAGGGCAGCCCTACGAGCAGTACTTC
TRBV19	NA	NA	TRBJ1-1	CASMRDKVNTEAFF	TGTGCCAGTATGAGGGACAAGGTGAACACTGAAGCTTTCTTT
TRBV7-8	NA	few	TRBJ1-5	CASSSQRPGGQPQHF	TGTGCCAGCAGCTCTCAGAGACCGGGGGGTCAGCCCCAGCATTTT
TRBV7-9	NA	NA	TRBJ2-2	CASSTDSGTRNTGELFF	TGTGCCAGCAGCACAGACTCCGGGACAAGGAACACCGGGGAGCTGTTTTTT
TRBV6-4	NA	once	TRBJ2-3	CASSDYAGSTDTQYF	TGTGCCAGCAGTGACTATGCGGGTAGCACAGATACGCAGTATTTT
TRBV7-2	NA	NA	TRBJ2-2	CASSRQEAGELFF	TGTGCCAGCAGCAGGCAAGAGGCCGGGGAGCTGTTTTTT
TRBV5-6	NA	NA	TRBJ2-2	CASSRQGGTGELFF	TGTGCCAGCAGCAGACAGGGAGGTACCGGGGAGCTGTTTTTT
TRBV18	TRBD1	NA	TRBJ1-6	CASSMYRGKPSPLHF	TGTGCCAGCTCAATGTACAGGGGCAAACCTTCACCCCTCCACTTT
TRBV3-1/TRBV3-2	NA	NA	TRBJ2-2	CASSVHNGGGELFF	TGTGCCAGCAGCGTTCACAATGGTGGCGGGGAGCTGTTTTTT
TRBV11-2	NA	NA	TRBJ1-1	CASSLVAQGLAFF	TGTGCCAGCAGCTTAGTAGCTCAGGGCTTGGCTTTCTTT
TRBV27	TRBD1	NA	TRBJ1-1	CASSSRGQGLNTEAFF	TGTGCCAGCAGTTCCCGGGGACAGGGCCTGAACACTGAAGCTTTCTTT
TRBV19	TRBD2	NA	TRBJ2-3	CASKRGGIDTQYF	TGTGCCAGCAAGCGGGGGGGCATAGATACGCAGTATTTT
TRBV11-3	NA	NA	TRBJ2-2	CASSLRAGRTGELFF	TGTGCCAGCAGCTTAAGGGCAGGGAGGACCGGGGAGCTGTTTTTT
TRBV6-2/TRBV6-3	TRBD1	NA	TRBJ1-6	CASSPGQGFGPLHF	TGTGCCAGCAGTCCGGGACAGGGGTTCGGGCCCCTCCACTTT
TRBV30	NA	NA	TRBJ2-7	CAWSRQDEQYF	TGTGCCTGGAGCAGACAAGACGAGCAGTACTTC
TRBV4-1	NA	NA	TRBJ2-5	CASSQVGAGETQYF	TGCGCCAGCAGCCAAGTGGGGGCCGGAGAGACCCAGTACTTC